This entry lists 29 T cell receptor beta chains sequenced from one sample in a study of T cell changes during pregnancy in multiple sclerosis. Only in-frame clones appear in the TCRdb table, and some are missing; sequencing was by immunoSEQ multiplex PCR. This sample has around 48,000 clones; 80% to 95% occur once, and the top ten carry 0.91%. The sample here was CD4+ T cells from peripheral blood mononuclear cells, taken in the second trimester of pregnancy. Source of these receptors: a female donor in good health, enrolled as a control in a pregnancy study.

V is TRBV6-5 and J is TRBJ1-3; tentatively, D is TRBD1 (6 bases). The CDR3 has 15 residues. Germline CDR1 is MNHEY and CDR2 is SVGAGI. Trimming removed 6 bases from V and 1 base from J, with 13 bases in between. As DNA, the CDR3 is TGTGCCAGCAGCCCATTCACAGGGTCTGGAAACACCATATATTTT. Translation: CASSPFTGSGNTIYF.

This chain connects TRBV27 to TRBJ2-2, with 8 bases identical to TRBD2. The CDR3 extends over 16 amino acids. V lost 10 bases to trimming and J lost 0 bases; unmatched junction nucleotides: 10. Per the germline V gene, CDR1 is MNHEY and CDR2 is SMNVEV (reference sequence). This CDR3 is CATLFTGRANTGELFF. The CDR3 nucleotides read TGTGCCACCCTCTTTACCGGGAGGGCGAACACCGGGGAGCTGTTTTTT.

The genes are TRBV19 and TRBJ2-3; 8 nucleotides align to TRBD2. CDR1 and CDR2 (germline): LNHDA, SQIVND (reference sequence). The ends lost 2 bases at V and 7 bases at J; junction bases unmatched: 5. This CDR3 spans 14 amino acids. CDR3 residues: CASSITGGLYTQYF. The CDR3 DNA is TGTGCCAGTAGTATAACGGGGGGGCTATATACGCAGTATTTT.

The chain is built from TRBV28 and TRBJ1-2; 7 nucleotides line up with TRBD1. From germline, CDR1 is MDHEN and CDR2 SYDVKM. This CDR3 has 16 residues. V dropped 6 bases and J dropped 3; count of bases not matched to a gene: 13. The CDR3 reads CASRSGGQQVYYGYTF. The CDR3 DNA reads TGTGCCAGCAGGTCCGGGGGACAGCAAGTTTACTATGGCTACACCTTC.

Written as DNA, the CDR3 is TGTGCCATCAGCCTTGGACAGGGAAACACTGAAGCTTTCTTT. Translation gives CAISLGQGNTEAFF. The chain is built from TRBV10-3 and TRBJ1-1; 8 bases align to TRBD1. The germline CDR1 and CDR2 sequences are ENHRY and SYGVKD. The CDR3 consists of 14 residues. Trimming took 6 bases from V and 2 from J; bases not matched to a gene: 5.

This clone was found once. CDR3: CASSPPQGYEQYF. DNA of the CDR3: TGTGCCAGCTCACCCCCTCAGGGATACGAGCAGTACTTC. J is TRBJ2-7 and V is TRBV18; maybe TRBD1 (5 bases). The CDR3 totals 13 residues. Looked up from germline, CDR1 is KGHSH and CDR2 is LQKENI. V gave up 3 bases and J gave up 4 bases, with 10 bases separating them.

The chain employs TRBV5-1 and TRBJ2-2; weak D call: TRBD2 (5 bases). With 0 bases removed from V and 6 bases from J, the gap between germline ends came to 12 bases. The CDR3 covers 15 residues. In germline, CDR1 is SGHRS, CDR2 YFSETQ. The CDR3 protein is CASSLDGKVAGELFF. The CDR3 DNA follows: TGCGCCAGCAGCTTGGACGGGAAAGTCGCCGGGGAGCTGTTTTTT.

The chain couples TRBV2 to TRBJ2-2; 7 bases are a match to TRBD2. Looked up from germline, CDR1 is SNHLY and CDR2 is FYNNEI. This CDR3 region has 15 residues. Losses at the gene ends were 4 bases for V and 3 bases for J; bases not matched to a gene: 5. For the CDR3, the DNA is TGTGCCAGCAGTGGTGTGGCGGGAGACACCGGGGAGCTGTTTTTT. The encoded protein is CASSGVAGDTGELFF. The full variable domain, completed using reference TRBV2 and TRBJ2-2, is EPEVTQTPSHQVTQMGQEVILRCVPISNHLYFYWYRQILGQKVEFLVSFYNNEISEKSEIFDDQFSVERPDGSNFTLKIRSTKLEDSAMYFCASSGVAGDTGELFFGEGSRLTVL.

This clone has a count of ten or more. This chain links TRBV18 with TRBJ2-1, with a possible D match to TRBD2 (5 bases). V was pared by 5 bases and J by 9 bases, with 11 bases between. This CDR3 comprises 12 residues. Germline-derived CDR1 and CDR2 are KGHSH and LQKENI. The CDR3 protein is CASSASSSEQFF. In nucleotides, the CDR3 is TGTGCCAGCTCAGCGTCTAGCTCTGAGCAGTTCTTC.

CDR3 in DNA: TGTGCCAGCAGTGAGCTGGACAGGGGGAGAAGTGAGCAGTACTTC. This translates into CASSELDRGRSEQYF. The V gene is TRBV6-1, the J gene TRBJ2-7; 10 bases are shared with TRBD1. The CDR3 length is 15 residues. Per the germline V gene, CDR1 is MNHNS and CDR2 is SASEGT. Trimming took 3 bases from V and 7 from J; bases not matched to a gene: 9.

The V and J genes are TRBV20-1 and TRBJ1-3, with D tentatively TRBD1 (6 bases). Germline V gene sequence: CDR1 DFQATT, CDR2 SNEGSKA (reference sequence). The CDR3 runs 11 residues. The CDR3 protein is CSRGSGNTIYF. DNA for the CDR3: TGCAGCAGGGGCTCTGGAAACACCATATATTTT.

The rearrangement uses TRBV6-1 and TRBJ1-1; the match to TRBD1 covers 9 bases. This CDR3 is built from 15 residues. Trimming took 6 bases from V and 0 from J; bases not matched to a gene: 5. Germline values: CDR1 MNHNS, CDR2 SASEGT. CDR3 loop: CASRTGDRVNTEAFF. The CDR3, as DNA: TGTGCCAGCAGGACCGGGGACAGGGTGAACACTGAAGCTTTCTTT.

The J gene is TRBJ2-1, the V gene TRBV7-9, with a possible D match to TRBD2 (6 bases). The CDR3 consists of 14 residues. Trimming shortened V by 5 bases and J by 12 bases, and 20 bases separated the two germline ends. Germline CDR1 reads SEHNR; CDR2 reads FQNEAQ (reference sequence). CDR3 DNA: TGTGCCAGCAGCCATAAGACTAGTGCCCAAGTGCAGTTCTTC. This codes for CASSHKTSAQVQFF.

The rearrangement joins TRBV5-8 to TRBJ1-2; the D is unclear. Trimming cost V 0 bases and J 4 bases, with 4 bases left between them. The CDR3 length is 12 residues. CDR1 and CDR2 (germline): SGHTS, YDEGEE. For the CDR3, the DNA is TGTGCCAGCAGCTTGGACTTCTATGGCTACACCTTC. This translates into CASSLDFYGYTF.

This chain links TRBV7-9 with TRBJ1-3, with 7 bases aligning to TRBD1. The CDR3 covers 15 residues. J gave up 1 base and V 5 bases, and 5 bases lay outside the gene matches. The germline CDR1 and CDR2 sequences are SEHNR and FQNEAQ (reference sequence). Written as DNA, the CDR3 is TGTGCCAGCAGCCCAAGACAGGGATCTGGAAACACCATATATTTT. This encodes CASSPRQGSGNTIYF.

The rearrangement links TRBV2 to TRBJ1-6; D remains unclear. The V gene's germline CDR1 is SNHLY and CDR2 FYNNEI. There are 18 residues in the CDR3. Trimming left V 7 bases short and J 4 bases short, with 23 bases between. In nucleotides, the CDR3 is TGTGCCAGCACCCTCAGGCCGAGTCCCACTTCTTATAATTCACCCCTCCACTTT. Protein: CASTLRPSPTSYNSPLHF.

The genes are TRBV5-1 and TRBJ2-7; TRBD1 aligns across 10 bases. Germline CDR1 is SGHRS and CDR2 is YFSETQ. The CDR3 covers 16 residues. The junction had 19 bases not matched to a gene; V was cut back by 4 bases and J by 12 bases. The CDR3 DNA follows: TGCGCCAGCAGCGTGGGACAGGGGCCAGGGAGGGAAGAGGGGTACTTC. It codes for CASSVGQGPGREEGYF.

This chain's CDR3 is CAWNRGSFHTGYTF. CDR3 in DNA: TGTGCCTGGAATCGGGGGTCTTTCCATACCGGCTACACCTTC. The chain has TRBV30 and TRBJ1-2; a possible D gene is TRBD1 (5 bases). Germline CDR1 and CDR2: GTSNPN and SVGIG (reference sequence). This CDR3 contains 14 residues. V was cut by 4 bases and J by 8 bases, with 20 bases left in between. Supplemented by reference TRBV30 and TRBJ1-2, the full variable domain reads SQTIHQWPATLVQPVGSPLSLECTVEGTSNPNLYWYRQAAGRGLQLLFYSVGIGQISSEVPQNLSASRPQDRQFILSSKKLLLSDSGFYLCAWNRGSFHTGYTFGSGTRLTVV.

The CDR3 nucleotides are TGTGCCAGCAGCGTAAAAGAGGCTAGCACAGATACGCAGTATTTT. This codes for CASSVKEASTDTQYF. This sequence joins TRBV9 and TRBJ2-3; D unresolved. Between the trimmed V and J ends, which lost 1 base and 0 bases, there was a span of 9 bases. There are 15 residues in the CDR3. Germline V gene sequence: CDR1 SGDLS, CDR2 YYNGEE.

The V gene is TRBV6-1, the J gene TRBJ2-1; D is possibly TRBD2 (6 bases). Per the germline V gene, CDR1 is MNHNS and CDR2 is SASEGT. This CDR3 spans 14 amino acids. Trimming left V 0 bases short and J 6 bases short, with 9 bases between. The CDR3 sequence: CASSEAGDFNEQFF. The CDR3 DNA follows: TGTGCCAGCAGTGAAGCAGGGGACTTCAATGAGCAGTTCTTC.

This rearrangement joins TRBV7-2 to TRBJ2-3; 9 bases map to TRBD1. Germline CDR1 and CDR2: SGHTA and FQGNSA. J lost 8 bases, V lost 5 bases, and 8 bases had no gene match. The CDR3 runs to 14 residues. The DNA for the CDR3 is TGTGCCAGCAGCCCCGGACAGGGACAGGGTACGCAGTATTTT. Translating it yields CASSPGQGQGTQYF.

V gene TRBV4-1 combines with J gene TRBJ2-3, with a tentative D call TRBD2 (6 bases). The CDR3 runs 17 residues. The germline V gene encodes CDR1 MGHRA and CDR2 YSYEKL. V lost 2 bases and J 2 bases, leaving 17 bases between the germline ends. CDR3 bases: TGCGCCAGCAGCCAATTGGGCGGAGGGTCCTTCACAGATACGCAGTATTTT. Translated, it gives CASSQLGGGSFTDTQYF.

V usage is TRBV27 and J usage is TRBJ2-2; 10 bases align to TRBD2. This CDR3 is built from 15 residues. The junction had 4 bases not matched to a gene; V was cut back by 4 bases and J by 5 bases. Per germline, CDR1 MNHEY and CDR2 SMNVEV (reference sequence). The CDR3 DNA follows: TGTGCCAGCAGTTCTAGCGGGAGTATGACCGGGGAGCTGTTTTTT. It codes for CASSSSGSMTGELFF.

The chain uses TRBV6-5 and TRBJ2-5; a weak D match, TRBD2 (7 bases). The DNA end favors TRBJ2-7, so the J call may be wrong. Germline CDR1 MNHEY, CDR2 SVGAGI. This CDR3 has 14 residues. The CDR3 is CASRRGAGTYEQYF. DNA for the CDR3: TGTGCCAGCAGACGGGGGGCAGGTACCTACGAGCAGTACTTC.

This sequence joins TRBV5-1 and TRBJ1-3; perhaps TRBD1 as D (5 bases). Per germline, CDR1 SGHRS and CDR2 YFSETQ. Trimming took 0 bases from V and 8 from J, leaving 12 bases between them. The CDR3 consists of 14 residues. Here the CDR3 reads CASSLVGRGDTIYF. DNA of the CDR3: TGCGCCAGCAGCTTGGTGGGGCGTGGGGACACCATATATTTT. Full variable domain (missing parts from reference TRBV5-1 and TRBJ1-3): KAGVTQTPRYLIKTRGQQVTLSCSPISGHRSVSWYQQTPGQGLQFLFEYFSETQRNKGNFPGRFSGRQFSNSRSEMNVSTLELGDSALYLCASSLVGRGDTIYFGEGSWLTVV.

The V and J genes are TRBV5-5 and TRBJ1-1, with a tentative D call TRBD1 (6 bases). Trimming took 0 bases from V and 5 from J, leaving 8 bases between them. CDR1 and CDR2 from the germline V gene are SGHKS and YYEKEE (reference sequence). This CDR3 region has 13 residues. The CDR3 spells CASSLDRDTEAFF. The CDR3 region has the DNA TGTGCCAGCAGCTTGGACAGGGATACTGAAGCTTTCTTT.

This chain joins TRBV29-1 and TRBJ1-1; the D is unclear. Germline-derived CDR1 and CDR2 are SQVTM and ANQGSEA. V was pared by 6 bases and J by 2 bases, with 16 bases between. This CDR3 spans 14 amino acids. The CDR3 DNA reads as TGCAGCGTCTATACTTCGGTGCCAAACACTGAAGCTTTCTTT. This codes for CSVYTSVPNTEAFF.

The V and J genes are TRBV5-1 and TRBJ2-1, with 10 bases that match TRBD2. Germline loops: CDR1 SGHRS, CDR2 YFSETQ. The length of the CDR3 is 19 residues. V was clipped by 0 bases and J by 7 bases; unmatched bases: 16. The CDR3 is CASSLGVRSGRAGENEQFF. The CDR3 DNA sequence: TGCGCCAGCAGCTTGGGGGTCAGAAGCGGGAGGGCCGGTGAGAATGAGCAGTTCTTC.

The chain combines TRBV5-1 with TRBJ2-5; TRBD1 matches at 8 bases. Trimming at V came to 6 bases and at J to 1 base, leaving 8 bases not matched to a gene. The CDR3 is made up of 15 amino acids. Germline V gene data show CDR1 as SGHRS and CDR2 as YFSETQ. The CDR3 reads CASTQGASAQETQYF. As DNA, the CDR3 is TGCGCCAGCACCCAGGGGGCGTCAGCCCAAGAGACCCAGTACTTC.